Presented here are 9 T cell receptor beta chains from one specimen sequenced in a study of Graves' ophthalmopathy and Graves' hyperthyroidism. Amplified material comprised TCR beta CDR3 regions derived from RNA transcripts. Second-round multiplex PCR came after first-round RT-PCR with HTBI primers. TCRdb passed the multiplex PCR reads through MiXCR, listing each CDR3 protein once. The top ten clones hold about 4.2% of a sample with 580,000 or so distinct CDR3 sequences, under 45% of them seen once. The sample taken for sequencing was peripheral blood or thyroid tissue (not recorded which). The receptors stem from an adult man with Graves' hyperthyroidism.

Of note for this clonotype: The conserved phenylalanine or tryptophan is not found at the CDR3 terminus, so this likely reflects a read error. The DNA is omitted, as the CDR3 cannot be located on it reliably, and the CDR3 follows TCRdb's listing. The chain recombines TRBV29-1 with TRBJ1-3; the table assigns TRBD1, which was not confirmed against the DNA. Termini included, the CDR3 measures 9 amino acids. Germline-derived CDR1 and CDR2 are SQVTM and ANQGSEA. This CDR3 is CSVDGTGPV.

The rearrangement links TRBV7-9 to TRBJ2-6; tentatively, D is TRBD1 (6 bases). Trimming left V 6 bases short and J 2 bases short, with 11 bases between. Per the germline V gene, CDR1 is SEHNR and CDR2 is FQNEAQ (reference sequence). This CDR3 region has 15 residues. Here the CDR3 reads CASRPGVTGANVLTF. The DNA of the CDR3 is TGTGCCAGCAGACCAGGGGTAACTGGGGCCAACGTCCTGACTTTC.

For this clonotype: At one end, the junction sequence differs from germline, possibly due to a read error. J is TRBJ1-1 and V is TRBV25-1, with TRBD1 identical over 7 bases. CDR3 length equals 15 residues. Germline V gene data show CDR1 as MGHDK and CDR2 as SYGVNS. This chain's CDR3 is CASSETRGVNTEAFF. CDR3 DNA sequence: TGCGCCAGCAGTGAAACCAGGGGGGTGAACACTGAAGCTTTCTTT.

The CDR3: CATSDSGTPEAFF. CDR3 DNA sequence: TGTGCCACCAGTGACTCCGGGACCCCTGAAGCTTTCTTT. The chain carries TRBV24-1 and TRBJ1-1; D perhaps matches TRBD1 (5 bases). This CDR3 region has 13 residues. V was clipped by 4 bases and J by 6 bases, with 11 bases between them. Germline-derived CDR1 and CDR2 are KGHDR and SFDVKD.

This chain uses TRBV2 with TRBJ2-2; no clear D gene. Germline V lookup: CDR1 SNHLY, CDR2 FYNNEI. The CDR3 length is 13 residues. V was shortened by 6 bases and J by 4 bases, with 9 bases between the two germline ends. The CDR3 region is CASSTAVTGELFF. For the CDR3, the DNA is TGTGCCAGCAGCACGGCCGTCACCGGGGAGCTGTTTTTT.

This clonotype has a count of ten or more. This chain connects TRBV4-1 to TRBJ2-2; D uncertain. Germline assignment: CDR1 MGHRA and CDR2 YSYEKL. Trimming took 1 base from V and 7 from J, leaving 16 bases between them. CDR3 size: 16 residues. The CDR3 protein is CASSQGGGPVDGELFF. In DNA, the CDR3 is TGCGCCAGCAGCCAAGGAGGCGGACCAGTGGACGGGGAGCTGTTTTTT.

A note on this clonotype: The junction departs from germline at one end; a sequencing error may be responsible. V is TRBV12-3 or TRBV12-4 and J is TRBJ1-3, with D possibly TRBD1 on 6 matching bases. The CDR3 spans 14 residues. The CDR3 reads CARSLRGPGNTIYF. The CDR3 DNA follows: TGTGCCCGCAGTTTACGGGGGCCCGGAAACACCATATATTTT.

With regard to this clonotype: A read error may produce the germline difference seen at one junction end. V gene TRBV7-6 combines with J gene TRBJ2-5, with 14 bases matching TRBD2. This CDR3 has 16 amino acids. CDR1 and CDR2 (germline): SGHVS, FNYEAQ. The CDR3 spells CASSLAASTSGRALFF. The CDR3 nucleotides read TGTGCCAGCAGCTTAGCGGCTTCGACTAGCGGGAGGGCCCTGTTCTTC.

In this sample, this clonotype turned up many times. CDR3 sequence reads: CASSLYRGKGTQYF. The CDR3 DNA sequence: TGTGCCAGCAGCTTGTACAGGGGGAAGGGGACCCAGTACTTC. The genes are TRBV5-6 and TRBJ2-5; 8 nucleotides match TRBD1. Germline V CDR1 and CDR2: SGHDT, YYEEEE. J lost 7 bases, V lost 1 base, and 6 bases had no gene match. This CDR3 contains 14 residues.